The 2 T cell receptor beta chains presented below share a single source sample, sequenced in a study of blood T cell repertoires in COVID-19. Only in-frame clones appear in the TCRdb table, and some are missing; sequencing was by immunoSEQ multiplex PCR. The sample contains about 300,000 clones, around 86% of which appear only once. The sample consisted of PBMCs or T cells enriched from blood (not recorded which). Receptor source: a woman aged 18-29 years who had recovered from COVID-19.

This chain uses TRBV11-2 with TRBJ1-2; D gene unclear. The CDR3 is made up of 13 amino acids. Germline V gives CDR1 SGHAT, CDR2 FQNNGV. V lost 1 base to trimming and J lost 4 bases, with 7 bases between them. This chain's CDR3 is CASSLGLGYGYTF. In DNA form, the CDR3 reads TGTGCCAGCAGCTTAGGACTTGGCTATGGCTACACCTTC.

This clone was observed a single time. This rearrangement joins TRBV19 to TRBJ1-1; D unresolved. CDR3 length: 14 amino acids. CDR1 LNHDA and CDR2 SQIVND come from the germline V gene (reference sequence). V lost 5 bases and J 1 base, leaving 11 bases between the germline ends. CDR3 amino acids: CASSPRRQNTEAFF. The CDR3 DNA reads TGTGCCAGTAGTCCCCGCAGACAGAACACTGAAGCTTTCTTT.